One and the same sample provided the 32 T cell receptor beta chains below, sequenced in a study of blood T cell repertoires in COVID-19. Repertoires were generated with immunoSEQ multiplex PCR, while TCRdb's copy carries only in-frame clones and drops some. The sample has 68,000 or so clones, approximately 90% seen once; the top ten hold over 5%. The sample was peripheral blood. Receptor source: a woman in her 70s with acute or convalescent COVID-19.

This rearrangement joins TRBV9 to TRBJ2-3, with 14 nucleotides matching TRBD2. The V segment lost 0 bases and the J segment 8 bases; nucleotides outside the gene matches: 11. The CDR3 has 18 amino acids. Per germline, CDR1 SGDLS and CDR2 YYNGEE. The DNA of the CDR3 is TGTGCCAGCAGCGTAGGACTAGCGGGAGGGCCTACTACCGTTACGCAGTATTTT. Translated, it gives CASSVGLAGGPTTVTQYF.

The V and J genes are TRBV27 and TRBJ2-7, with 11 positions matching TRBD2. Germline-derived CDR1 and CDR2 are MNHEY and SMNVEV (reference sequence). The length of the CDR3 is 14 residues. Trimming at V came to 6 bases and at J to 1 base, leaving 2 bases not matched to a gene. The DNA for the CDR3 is TGTGCCAGCAGAACTAGCGGGAGTTCCTACGAGCAGTACTTC. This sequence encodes CASRTSGSSYEQYF.

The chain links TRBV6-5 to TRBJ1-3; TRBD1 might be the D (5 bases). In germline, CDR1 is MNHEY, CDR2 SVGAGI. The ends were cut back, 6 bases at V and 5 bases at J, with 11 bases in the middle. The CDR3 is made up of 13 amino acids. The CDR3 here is CASSAGTRNTIYF. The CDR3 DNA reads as TGTGCCAGCAGCGCCGGGACTCGAAACACCATATATTTT.

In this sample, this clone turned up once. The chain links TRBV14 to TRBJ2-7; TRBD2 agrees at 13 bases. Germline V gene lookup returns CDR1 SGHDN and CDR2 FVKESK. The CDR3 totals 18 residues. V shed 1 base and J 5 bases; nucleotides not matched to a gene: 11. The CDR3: CASSQARTSGGPLDEQYF. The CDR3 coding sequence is TGTGCCAGCAGCCAAGCCCGGACTAGCGGGGGACCCTTAGACGAGCAGTACTTC.

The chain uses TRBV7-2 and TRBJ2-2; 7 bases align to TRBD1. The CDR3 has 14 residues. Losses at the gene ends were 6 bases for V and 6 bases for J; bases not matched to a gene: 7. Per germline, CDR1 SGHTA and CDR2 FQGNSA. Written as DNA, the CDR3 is TGTGCCAGCAGTTTAACAGGGGTAGCCGGGGAGCTGTTTTTT. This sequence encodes CASSLTGVAGELFF. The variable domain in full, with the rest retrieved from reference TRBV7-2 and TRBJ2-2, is GAGVSQSPSNKVTEKGKDVELRCDPISGHTALYWYRQSLGQGLEFLIYFQGNSAPDKSGLPSDRFSAERTGGSVSTLTIQRTQQEDSAVYLCASSLTGVAGELFFGEGSRLTVL.

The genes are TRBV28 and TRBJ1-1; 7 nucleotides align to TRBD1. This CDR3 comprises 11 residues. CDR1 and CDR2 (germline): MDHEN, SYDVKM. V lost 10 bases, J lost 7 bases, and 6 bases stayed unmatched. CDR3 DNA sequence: TGTGCCATCAAGGGGGCCTTTGAAGCTTTCTTT. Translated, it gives CAIKGAFEAFF.

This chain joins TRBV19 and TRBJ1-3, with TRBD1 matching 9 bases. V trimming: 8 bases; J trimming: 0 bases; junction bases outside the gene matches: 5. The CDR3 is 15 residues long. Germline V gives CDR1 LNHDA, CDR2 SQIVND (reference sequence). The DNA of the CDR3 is TGTGCCAGTGGGGACAGGGCGAGCTCTGGAAACACCATATATTTT. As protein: CASGDRASSGNTIYF. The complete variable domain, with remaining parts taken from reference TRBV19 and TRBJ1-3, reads DGGITQSPKYLFRKEGQNVTLSCEQNLNHDAMYWYRQDPGQGLRLIYYSQIVNDFQKGDIAEGYSVSREKKESFPLTVTSAQKNPTAFYLCASGDRASSGNTIYFGEGSWLTVV.

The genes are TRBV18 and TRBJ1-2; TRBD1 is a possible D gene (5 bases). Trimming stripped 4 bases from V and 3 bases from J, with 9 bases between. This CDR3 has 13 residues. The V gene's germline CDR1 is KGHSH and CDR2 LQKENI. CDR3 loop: CASSLARDYGYTF. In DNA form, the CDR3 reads TGTGCCAGCTCACTCGCCAGGGACTATGGCTACACCTTC.

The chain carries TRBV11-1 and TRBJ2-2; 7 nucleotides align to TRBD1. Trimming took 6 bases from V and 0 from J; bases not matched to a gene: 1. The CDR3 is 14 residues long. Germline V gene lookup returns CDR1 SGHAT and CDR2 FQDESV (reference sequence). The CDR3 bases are TGTGCCAGCAGGCAGGGGGCGAACACCGGGGAGCTGTTTTTT. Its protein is CASRQGANTGELFF.

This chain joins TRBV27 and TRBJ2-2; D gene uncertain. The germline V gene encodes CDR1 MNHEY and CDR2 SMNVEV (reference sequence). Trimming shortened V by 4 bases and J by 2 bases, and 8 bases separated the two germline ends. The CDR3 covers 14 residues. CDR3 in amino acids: CASSSTPNTGELFF. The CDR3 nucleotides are TGTGCCAGCAGTTCGACTCCCAACACCGGGGAGCTGTTTTTT.

This CDR3 is CASGTWVGEKLFF. DNA of the CDR3: TGTGCCAGTGGGACATGGGTTGGGGAAAAACTGTTTTTT. V and J are TRBV3-1 (or the pseudogene TRBV3-2) and TRBJ1-4, with D possibly matching TRBD1 (6 bases). Germline loops: CDR1 LGHDT, CDR2 YNNKEL (reference sequence). This CDR3 is 13 amino acids long. V was pared by 9 bases and J by 8 bases, with 16 bases between.

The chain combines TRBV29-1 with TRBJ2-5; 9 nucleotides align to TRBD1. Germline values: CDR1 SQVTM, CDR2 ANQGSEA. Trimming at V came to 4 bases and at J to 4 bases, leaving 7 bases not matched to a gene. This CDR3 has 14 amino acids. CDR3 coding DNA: TGCAGCGTTGGGGGGACAGGGAAGACAGAGACCCAGTACTTC. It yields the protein CSVGGTGKTETQYF. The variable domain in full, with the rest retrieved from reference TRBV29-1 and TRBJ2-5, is SAVISQKPSRDICQRGTSLTIQCQVDSQVTMMFWYRQQPGQSLTLIATANQGSEATYESGFVIDKFPISRPNLTFSTLTVSNMSPEDSSIYLCSVGGTGKTETQYFGPGTRLLVL.

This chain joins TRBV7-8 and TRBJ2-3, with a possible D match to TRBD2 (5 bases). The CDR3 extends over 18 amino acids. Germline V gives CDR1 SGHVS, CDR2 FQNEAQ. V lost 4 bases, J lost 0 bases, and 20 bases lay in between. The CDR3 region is CASSYSDVFRLSTDTQYF. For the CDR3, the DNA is TGTGCCAGCAGCTATAGCGATGTTTTTAGGCTCAGCACAGATACGCAGTATTTT.

The chain's CDR3 is CASTQRGSESPLHF. The CDR3 DNA reads as TGTGCCAGCACTCAACGGGGGTCGGAGTCACCCCTCCACTTT. This chain uses TRBV6-5 with TRBJ1-6; weak D call: TRBD1 (5 bases). Germline loops: CDR1 MNHEY, CDR2 SVGAGI. V was clipped by 7 bases and J by 10 bases, with 17 bases between them. This CDR3 is 14 amino acids long.

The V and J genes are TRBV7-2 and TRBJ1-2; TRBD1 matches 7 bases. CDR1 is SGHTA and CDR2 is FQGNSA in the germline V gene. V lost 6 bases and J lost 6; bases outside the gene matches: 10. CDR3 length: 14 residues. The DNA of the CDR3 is TGTGCCAGCAGTACGACAGGGACGGTTGATGGCTACACCTTC. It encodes CASSTTGTVDGYTF.

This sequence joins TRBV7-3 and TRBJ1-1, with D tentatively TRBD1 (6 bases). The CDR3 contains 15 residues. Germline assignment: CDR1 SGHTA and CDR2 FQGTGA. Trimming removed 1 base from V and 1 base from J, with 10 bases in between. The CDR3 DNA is TGTGCCAGCAGCTTAAGTGGGACACCGAACACTGAAGCTTTCTTT. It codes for CASSLSGTPNTEAFF.

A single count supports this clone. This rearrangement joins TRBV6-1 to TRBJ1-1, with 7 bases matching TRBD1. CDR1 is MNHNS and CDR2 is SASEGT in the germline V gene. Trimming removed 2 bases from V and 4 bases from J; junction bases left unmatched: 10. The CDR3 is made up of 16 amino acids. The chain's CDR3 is CASSEYESGGSTEAFF. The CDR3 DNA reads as TGTGCCAGCAGTGAATACGAATCAGGGGGGAGCACTGAAGCTTTCTTT.

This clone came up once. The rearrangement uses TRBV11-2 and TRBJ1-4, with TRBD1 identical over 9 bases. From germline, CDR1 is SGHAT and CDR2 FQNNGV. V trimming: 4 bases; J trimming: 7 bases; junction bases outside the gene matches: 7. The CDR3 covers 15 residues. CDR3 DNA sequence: TGTGCCAGCAGCTCCGCCGGGACAGGGTTTGAAAAACTGTTTTTT. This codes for CASSSAGTGFEKLFF.

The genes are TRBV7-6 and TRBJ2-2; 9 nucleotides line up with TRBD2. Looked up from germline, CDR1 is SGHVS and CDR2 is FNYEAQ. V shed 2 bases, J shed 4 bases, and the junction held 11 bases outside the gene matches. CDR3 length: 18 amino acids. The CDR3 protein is CASSLFMLAGTSTGELFF. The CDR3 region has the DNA TGTGCCAGCAGCTTATTTATGCTAGCGGGGACGAGCACCGGGGAGCTGTTTTTT.

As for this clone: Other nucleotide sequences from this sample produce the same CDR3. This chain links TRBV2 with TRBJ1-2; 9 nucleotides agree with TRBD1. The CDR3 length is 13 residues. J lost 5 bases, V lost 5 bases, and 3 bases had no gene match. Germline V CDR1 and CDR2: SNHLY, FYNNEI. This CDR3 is CASSRTGAYGYTF. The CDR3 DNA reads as TGTGCCAGCAGTCGGACAGGGGCTTATGGCTACACCTTC.

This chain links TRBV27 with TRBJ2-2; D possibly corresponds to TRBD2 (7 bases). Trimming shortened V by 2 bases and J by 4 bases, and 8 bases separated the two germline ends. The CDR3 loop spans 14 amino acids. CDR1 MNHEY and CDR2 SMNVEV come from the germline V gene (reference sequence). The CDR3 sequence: CASSLRGGTGELFF. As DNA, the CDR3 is TGTGCCAGCAGTTTAAGGGGGGGCACCGGGGAGCTGTTTTTT.

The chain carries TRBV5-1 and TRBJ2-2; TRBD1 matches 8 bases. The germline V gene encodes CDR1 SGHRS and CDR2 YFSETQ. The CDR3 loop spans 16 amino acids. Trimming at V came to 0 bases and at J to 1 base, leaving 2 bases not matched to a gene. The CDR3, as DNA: TGCGCCAGCAGCTTGGGTGGACAGGGGAACACCGGGGAGCTGTTTTTT. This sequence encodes CASSLGGQGNTGELFF. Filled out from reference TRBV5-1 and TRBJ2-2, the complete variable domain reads KAGVTQTPRYLIKTRGQQVTLSCSPISGHRSVSWYQQTPGQGLQFLFEYFSETQRNKGNFPGRFSGRQFSNSRSEMNVSTLELGDSALYLCASSLGGQGNTGELFFGEGSRLTVL.

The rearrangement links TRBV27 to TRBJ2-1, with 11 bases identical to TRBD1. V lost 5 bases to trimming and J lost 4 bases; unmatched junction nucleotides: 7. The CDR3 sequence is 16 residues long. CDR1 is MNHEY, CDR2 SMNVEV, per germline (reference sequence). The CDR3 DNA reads TGTGCCAGCAGTCCGCGGGACAGGGGGTATTACAATGAGCAGTTCTTC. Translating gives CASSPRDRGYYNEQFF.

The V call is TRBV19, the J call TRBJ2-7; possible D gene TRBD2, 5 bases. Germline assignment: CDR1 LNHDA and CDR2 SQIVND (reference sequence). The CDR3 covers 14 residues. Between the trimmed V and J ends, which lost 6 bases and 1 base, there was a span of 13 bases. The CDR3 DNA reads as TGTGCCAGTAGCAACGGACTTTTTTCCTACGAGCAGTACTTC. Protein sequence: CASSNGLFSYEQYF.

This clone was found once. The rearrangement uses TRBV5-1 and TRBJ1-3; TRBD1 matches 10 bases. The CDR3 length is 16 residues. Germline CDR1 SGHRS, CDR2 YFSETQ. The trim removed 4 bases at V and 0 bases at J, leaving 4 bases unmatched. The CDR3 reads CASSPTGGFSGNTIYF. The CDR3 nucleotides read TGCGCCAGCAGCCCGACAGGGGGCTTCTCTGGAAACACCATATATTTT. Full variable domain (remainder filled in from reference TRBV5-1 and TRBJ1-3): KAGVTQTPRYLIKTRGQQVTLSCSPISGHRSVSWYQQTPGQGLQFLFEYFSETQRNKGNFPGRFSGRQFSNSRSEMNVSTLELGDSALYLCASSPTGGFSGNTIYFGEGSWLTVV.

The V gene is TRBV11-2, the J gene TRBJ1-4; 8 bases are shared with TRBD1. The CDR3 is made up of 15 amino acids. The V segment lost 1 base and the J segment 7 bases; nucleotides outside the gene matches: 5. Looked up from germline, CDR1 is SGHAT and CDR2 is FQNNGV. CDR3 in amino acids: CASSLGMDRAEKLFF. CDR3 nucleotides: TGTGCCAGCAGCTTAGGGATGGACAGGGCTGAAAAACTGTTTTTT.

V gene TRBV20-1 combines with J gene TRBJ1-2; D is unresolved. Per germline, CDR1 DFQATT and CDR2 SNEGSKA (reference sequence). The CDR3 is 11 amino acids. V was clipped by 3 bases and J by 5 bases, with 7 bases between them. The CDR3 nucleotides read TGCAGTGCTAGTGTCAGTTATGGCTACACCTTC. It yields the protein CSASVSYGYTF.

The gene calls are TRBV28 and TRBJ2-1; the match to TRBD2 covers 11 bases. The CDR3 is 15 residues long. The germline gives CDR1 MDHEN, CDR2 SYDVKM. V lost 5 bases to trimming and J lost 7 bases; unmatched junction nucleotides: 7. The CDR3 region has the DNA TGTGCCAGCAGTCTCCTAGCGGGGGGTCCTAATGAGCAGTTCTTC. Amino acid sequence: CASSLLAGGPNEQFF.

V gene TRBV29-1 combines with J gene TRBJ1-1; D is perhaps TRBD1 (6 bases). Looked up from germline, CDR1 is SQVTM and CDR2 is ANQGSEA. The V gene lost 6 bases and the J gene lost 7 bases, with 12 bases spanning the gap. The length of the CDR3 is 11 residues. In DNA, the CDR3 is TGCAGCGTCTCAGGGGAACATGAAGCTTTCTTT. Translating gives CSVSGEHEAFF. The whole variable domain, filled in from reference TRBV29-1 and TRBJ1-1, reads SAVISQKPSRDICQRGTSLTIQCQVDSQVTMMFWYRQQPGQSLTLIATANQGSEATYESGFVIDKFPISRPNLTFSTLTVSNMSPEDSSIYLCSVSGEHEAFFGQGTRLTVV.

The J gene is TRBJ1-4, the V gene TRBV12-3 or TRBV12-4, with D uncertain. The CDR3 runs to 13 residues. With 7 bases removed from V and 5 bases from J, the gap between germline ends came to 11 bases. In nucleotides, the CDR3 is TGTGCCAGCAAGCGGGCAGCAAATGAAAAACTGTTTTTT. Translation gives CASKRAANEKLFF.

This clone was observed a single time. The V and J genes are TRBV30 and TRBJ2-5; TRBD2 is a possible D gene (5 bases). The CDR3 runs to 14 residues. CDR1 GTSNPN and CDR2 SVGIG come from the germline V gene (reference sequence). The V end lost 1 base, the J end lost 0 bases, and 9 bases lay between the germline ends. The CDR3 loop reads CAWSATIYQETQYF. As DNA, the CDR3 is TGTGCCTGGAGTGCGACTATTTACCAAGAGACCCAGTACTTC.

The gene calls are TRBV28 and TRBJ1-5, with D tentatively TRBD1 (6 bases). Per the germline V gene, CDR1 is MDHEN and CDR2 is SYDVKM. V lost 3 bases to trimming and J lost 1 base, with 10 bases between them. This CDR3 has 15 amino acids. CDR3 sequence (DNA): TGTGCCAGCAGTTTTTTAGGGGGAAGCAATCAGCCCCAGCATTTT. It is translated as CASSFLGGSNQPQHF.